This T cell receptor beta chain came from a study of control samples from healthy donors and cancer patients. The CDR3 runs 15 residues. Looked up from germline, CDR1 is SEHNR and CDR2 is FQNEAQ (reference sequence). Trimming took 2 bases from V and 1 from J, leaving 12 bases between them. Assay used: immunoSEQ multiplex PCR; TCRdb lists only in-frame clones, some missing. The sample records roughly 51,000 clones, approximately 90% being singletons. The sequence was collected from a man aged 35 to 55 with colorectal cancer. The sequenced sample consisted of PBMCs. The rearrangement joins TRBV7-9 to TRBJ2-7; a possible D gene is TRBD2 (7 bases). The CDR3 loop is CASSLRGGSSYEQYF. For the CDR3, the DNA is TGTGCCAGCAGCTTAAGGGGGGGCTCTTCCTACGAGCAGTACTTC.